The 21 T cell receptor beta chains in this list originate from one sample, sequenced in a study of follicular helper T cells after annual influenza vaccination. Regarding time point: 2014-2015 season, 7 days after vaccination. Assay used: immunoSEQ multiplex PCR; TCRdb lists only in-frame clones, some missing. This table holds about 15,000 clones, less than 85% found once. Material: CXCR5+ CD38- circulating T follicular helper cells from blood, obtained 7 days after influenza vaccination. Indicated subset: circulating Tfh, non-naive CD4+CXCR5+PD-1+ (ICOS+CD38+ or ICOS-CD38-). The source of these receptors is an adult who received the influenza vaccine.

This clone was counted only a few times. The chain is built from TRBV6-5 and TRBJ1-3; the D is unclear. The CDR3 is 14 residues long. V dropped 8 bases and J dropped 0 bases, with 11 bases sitting between them. Looked up from germline, CDR1 is MNHEY and CDR2 is SVGAGI. The CDR3 nucleotides read TGTGCCAGCTGGGCATACCGCTCTGGAAACACCATATATTTT. Protein: CASWAYRSGNTIYF.

The chain employs TRBV21-1 and TRBJ2-7; no check of the table's D call, TRBD2, against the DNA was made. TRBV21-1 is termed a pseudogene. The CDR3 spans 13 residues. The CDR3 spells CASSKGGEYEQYF. The CDR3 region has the DNA TGTGCCAGCAGCAAAGGAGGAGAGTACGAGCAGTACTTC.

In this sample, this clone turned up once. This sequence joins TRBV5-1 and TRBJ1-6; no firm D call. The V end lost 4 bases, the J end lost 0 bases, and 8 bases lay between the germline ends. The CDR3 sequence is 15 residues long. Germline V lookup: CDR1 SGHRS, CDR2 YFSETQ. The CDR3 DNA sequence: TGCGCCAGCAGCCTAGGGAGCTCCTATAATTCACCCCTCCACTTT. This translates into CASSLGSSYNSPLHF.

The rearrangement links TRBV7-2 to TRBJ2-1; D may be TRBD2 (6 bases). CDR1 is SGHTA and CDR2 is FQGNSA in the germline V gene. V lost 5 bases and J lost 9, with 14 bases in between. The CDR3 runs to 13 residues. This CDR3 reads CASSLLGTSEQFF. Written as DNA, the CDR3 is TGTGCCAGCAGCCTCCTTGGGACTTCTGAGCAGTTCTTC.

This rearrangement joins TRBV5-1 to TRBJ1-1, with 8 nucleotides matching TRBD1. With 6 bases clipped from V and 4 bases from J, the junction kept 11 bases outside the gene matches. The CDR3 runs to 15 residues. Germline-derived CDR1 and CDR2 are SGHRS and YFSETQ. CDR3 in amino acids: CASTLGTGWLTEAFF. CDR3 sequence (DNA): TGCGCCAGCACCCTCGGGACAGGATGGCTCACTGAAGCTTTCTTT.

The chain has TRBV5-8 and TRBJ2-5; 9 nucleotides line up with TRBD1. V lost 4 bases to trimming and J lost 5 bases; unmatched junction nucleotides: 9. The germline V gene has CDR1 SGHTS and CDR2 YDEGEE. The length of the CDR3 is 15 residues. The DNA of the CDR3 is TGTGCCAGCAGCCGAACCGGGACAGGGCAGGAGACCCAGTACTTC. This encodes CASSRTGTGQETQYF.

The chain employs TRBV6-1 and TRBJ2-2, with a tentative D call TRBD2 (5 bases). The germline V gene has CDR1 MNHNS and CDR2 SASEGT. Trimming removed 7 bases from V and 1 base from J, with 10 bases in between. This CDR3 is built from 14 residues. The CDR3 protein is CASTGLWNTGELFF. In nucleotides, the CDR3 is TGTGCCAGCACAGGACTCTGGAACACCGGGGAGCTGTTTTTT.

The chain joins TRBV5-1 to TRBJ2-1; 9 nucleotides align to TRBD2. Trimming at V came to 9 bases and at J to 4 bases, leaving 11 bases not matched to a gene. The CDR3 has 15 residues. Looked up from germline, CDR1 is SGHRS and CDR2 is YFSETQ. CDR3 amino acids: CATSQGAGGYNEQFF. Written as DNA, the CDR3 is TGCGCCACTTCTCAAGGGGCGGGGGGGTACAATGAGCAGTTCTTC.

The CDR3 coding sequence is TGTGCCAGCGCTCCGGGGGTCGATCTGTTAGTAACCCAGTACTTC. This sequence encodes CASAPGVDLLVTQYF. The V call is TRBV6-6, the J call TRBJ2-5, with a tentative D call TRBD2 (6 bases). Trimming removed 8 bases from V and 8 bases from J, with 24 bases in between. Germline V gene sequence: CDR1 MNHNY, CDR2 SVGAGI (reference sequence). The CDR3 extends over 15 amino acids.

V and J are TRBV7-9 and TRBJ1-2; tentative D call: TRBD1 (6 bases). Germline V gene sequence: CDR1 SEHNR, CDR2 FQNEAQ (reference sequence). Trimming took off 5 bases at V and 5 bases at J, with 9 bases between the two ends. The CDR3 contains 12 residues. This chain's CDR3 is CASSPTGYGYTF. The DNA for the CDR3 is TGTGCCAGCAGCCCAACAGGGTATGGCTACACCTTC.

This sequence joins TRBV6-1 and TRBJ2-7; TRBD1 matches at 10 bases. From germline, CDR1 is MNHNS and CDR2 SASEGT. The CDR3 has 14 amino acids. J was trimmed by 4 bases and V by 3 bases; bases with no gene match: 3. The CDR3 protein is CASSEDRGRYEQYF. CDR3 nucleotides: TGTGCCAGCAGTGAGGACAGGGGGAGGTACGAGCAGTACTTC.

The chain links TRBV25-1 to TRBJ1-6; 7 nucleotides match TRBD1. V lost 6 bases, J lost 7 bases, and 9 bases stayed unmatched. Germline V lookup: CDR1 MGHDK, CDR2 SYGVNS. This CDR3 has 15 residues. The CDR3 bases are TGTGCCAGCAGACCCTTGGGACAGCTGAATTCACCCCTCCACTTT. Its protein product is CASRPLGQLNSPLHF. Full variable domain (remainder filled in from reference TRBV25-1 and TRBJ1-6): EADIYQTPRYLVIGTGKKITLECSQTMGHDKMYWYQQDPGMELHLIHYSYGVNSTEKGDLSSESTVSRIRTEHFPLTLESARPSHTSQYLCASRPLGQLNSPLHFGNGTRLTVT.

This clone was observed once. This rearrangement joins TRBV11-3 to TRBJ2-1; TRBD2 might be the D (6 bases). The CDR3 covers 15 residues. Germline-derived CDR1 and CDR2 are SGHNT and YENEEA. V was pared by 6 bases and J by 6 bases, with 18 bases between. CDR3 in amino acids: CASSRGGPMSNEQFF. CDR3 bases: TGTGCCAGCAGTCGCGGAGGGCCTATGTCCAATGAGCAGTTCTTC.

The V and J genes are TRBV28 and TRBJ2-2; tentatively, D is TRBD2 (6 bases). The CDR3 length is 15 residues. Looked up from germline, CDR1 is MDHEN and CDR2 is SYDVKM. The V and J ends lost 6 bases and 3 bases respectively, with 14 bases between them. CDR3 nucleotides: TGTGCCAGCAGCCTCGGGGGAGCGCACACCGGGGAGCTGTTTTTT. Translated, it gives CASSLGGAHTGELFF.

The V call is TRBV11-2, the J call TRBJ2-6; 9 nucleotides agree with TRBD2. Germline V gene data show CDR1 as SGHAT and CDR2 as FQNNGV. The CDR3 is 17 residues long. Trimming at V came to 6 bases and at J to 2 bases, leaving 8 bases not matched to a gene. The CDR3 loop reads CASRAGGASTGANVLTF. The CDR3 DNA reads TGTGCCAGCAGGGCGGGGGGGGCAAGCACTGGGGCCAACGTCCTGACTTTC.

This clone came up a few times. This chain joins TRBV30 and TRBJ1-1; perhaps TRBD1 as D (6 bases). The CDR3 totals 12 residues. CDR1 GTSNPN and CDR2 SVGIG come from the germline V gene (reference sequence). With 8 bases removed from V and 3 bases from J, the gap between germline ends came to 13 bases. The CDR3 here is CAGTRHDTEAFF. The CDR3, as DNA: TGTGCCGGGACACGACATGACACTGAAGCTTTCTTT.

This clone came up once. The chain combines TRBV9 with TRBJ2-2; tentative D call: TRBD2 (5 bases). The CDR3 consists of 15 residues. The V gene lost 4 bases and the J gene lost 6 bases, with 16 bases spanning the gap. CDR1 is SGDLS, CDR2 YYNGEE, per germline. The CDR3 loop reads CASSPPSLGAGELFF. The CDR3 DNA follows: TGTGCCAGCAGCCCACCGTCACTAGGAGCCGGGGAGCTGTTTTTT.

The chain combines TRBV5-1 with TRBJ1-4; 7 nucleotides line up with TRBD1. Germline lookup yields CDR1 SGHRS and CDR2 YFSETQ. This CDR3 region has 15 residues. Trimming at V came to 1 base and at J to 1 base, leaving 1 base not matched to a gene. CDR3 residues: CASSLRQGTNEKLFF. CDR3 coding DNA: TGCGCCAGCAGCTTGAGACAGGGAACTAATGAAAAACTGTTTTTT.

The chain links TRBV29-1 to TRBJ2-2; 9 bases map to TRBD2. Unmatched junction bases numbered 17, after V lost 4 bases and J lost 8 bases. The CDR3 is made up of 17 amino acids. Looked up from germline, CDR1 is SQVTM and CDR2 is ANQGSEA. The CDR3 reads CSVGFSGSVLLSGELFF. DNA for the CDR3: TGCAGCGTTGGGTTTAGCGGGAGTGTTCTTCTTAGTGGGGAGCTGTTTTTT.

V and J are TRBV5-6 and TRBJ2-2; 11 bases are a match to TRBD1. The V and J ends lost 2 bases and 5 bases, in that order; junction bases with no gene match: 2. This CDR3 contains 15 residues. The germline V gene encodes CDR1 SGHDT and CDR2 YYEEEE. The CDR3 loop is CASSFRDRGTGELFF. CDR3 DNA sequence: TGTGCCAGCAGCTTCCGGGACAGGGGGACCGGGGAGCTGTTTTTT.

J is TRBJ2-5 and V is TRBV11-3, with D possibly matching TRBD2 (5 bases). The J call may be wrong; the DNA end is better matched by TRBJ2-7. This CDR3 spans 14 amino acids. Per germline, CDR1 SGHNT and CDR2 YENEEA. The CDR3 nucleotides are TGTGCCAGCAGCTTAGGGGTGGGAGCCTACGAGCAGTACTTC. This translates into CASSLGVGAYEQYF.